The 17 T cell receptor beta chains below come from one sample, sequenced in a study of T cell repertoires in cytomegalovirus infection (dated by TCRdb to about 2019). Sequencing was carried out with an Illumina HiSeq 1500. Clones were called with MiXCR by TCRdb after fastp trimmed the public reads at Q25, and only in-frame beta chains were retained. Each entry merges the rows of one CDR3 protein and shows their most common DNA and genes. Counted in this sample were about 360,000 distinct CDR3 sequences; 15% to 20% of them appeared once. About 10% of the sample goes to the ten largest clones. Sequencing was performed on PBMCs. The origin of the receptors is a human donor in good health (CMV status not recorded). Some clones in this sample may be carry-over from other donors' samples.

The V and J genes are TRBV4-1 and TRBJ2-1; possible D gene TRBD2, 5 bases. V was cut by 5 bases and J by 7 bases, with 12 bases left in between. The germline gives CDR1 MGHRA, CDR2 YSYEKL. There are 13 residues in the CDR3. CDR3 amino acids: CASSFGVGNEQFF. DNA for the CDR3: TGCGCCAGCAGCTTCGGGGTTGGAAATGAGCAGTTCTTC.

This clonotype was observed at least ten times. The chain links TRBV28 to TRBJ2-7, with D unresolved. Germline loops: CDR1 MDHEN, CDR2 SYDVKM. V was pared by 7 bases and J by 2 bases, with 15 bases between. The CDR3 has 14 amino acids. The CDR3 sequence is CASMTQTLPYEQYF. CDR3 nucleotides: TGTGCCAGCATGACCCAAACCTTGCCCTACGAGCAGTACTTC.

This clonotype was detected only a few times. The J gene is TRBJ1-2, the V gene TRBV5-6; the D is unclear. The CDR3 consists of 13 residues. Germline values: CDR1 SGHDT, CDR2 YYEEEE. Trimming removed 4 bases at V and 5 bases at J, with 12 bases between. Here the CDR3 DNA reads TGTGCCAGCAGCCGCCGATGGGAGTATGGCTACACCTTC. This translates into CASSRRWEYGYTF.

The rearrangement uses TRBV20-1 and TRBJ2-7; 11 bases map to TRBD2. The CDR3 is made up of 12 amino acids. The trim removed 3 bases at V and 6 bases at J, leaving 1 base unmatched. The V gene's germline CDR1 is DFQATT and CDR2 SNEGSKA (reference sequence). The CDR3 loop reads CSASTSGGEQYF. In nucleotides, the CDR3 is TGCAGTGCTAGCACTAGCGGGGGCGAGCAGTACTTC.

In this sample, this clonotype turned up many times. This chain uses TRBV7-8 with TRBJ2-3; TRBD1 might be the D (5 bases). Germline V CDR1 and CDR2: SGHVS, FQNEAQ. This CDR3 has 13 amino acids. Trimming took 5 bases from V and 4 from J, leaving 10 bases between them. DNA for the CDR3: TGTGCCAGCAGCCGGCAGGGCGCAGATACGCAGTATTTT. It is translated as CASSRQGADTQYF.

This rearrangement joins TRBV12-3 or TRBV12-4 to TRBJ2-2; weak D call: TRBD2 (7 bases). Trimming took off 10 bases at V and 11 bases at J, with 14 bases between the two ends. CDR3 length: 11 amino acids. CDR3 amino acids: CATGGGLELFF. The DNA for the CDR3 is TGTGCCACGGGGGGCGGCCTCGAGCTGTTTTTT.

This clonotype appeared a few times. The chain carries TRBV19 and TRBJ1-2, with 8 nucleotides matching TRBD1. Germline V gene lookup returns CDR1 LNHDA and CDR2 SQIVND (reference sequence). Germline trimming cut 11 bases from V and 7 bases from J; bases unmatched to any gene: 15. CDR3 length: 14 residues. The CDR3 DNA reads TGTGCCGCCGGGGGCAGGGGGCGAACTTGTGGCTACACCTTC. It encodes CAAGGRGRTCGYTF. Complete variable domain (other parts from reference TRBV19 and TRBJ1-2): DGGITQSPKYLFRKEGQNVTLSCEQNLNHDAMYWYRQDPGQGLRLIYYSQIVNDFQKGDIAEGYSVSREKKESFPLTVTSAQKNPTAFYLCAAGGRGRTCGYTFGSGTRLTVV.

The chain has TRBV7-2 and TRBJ1-6; D unclear. CDR1 is SGHTA and CDR2 is FQGNSA in the germline V gene. CDR3 length equals 14 residues. Trimming shortened V by 4 bases and J by 11 bases, and 15 bases separated the two germline ends. CDR3 coding DNA: TGTGCCAGCAGCTCCCTGGCGGACGGGGCACCCCTCCACTTT. Translating gives CASSSLADGAPLHF.

This clonotype was picked up many times. This chain links TRBV6-1 with TRBJ2-7; 7 positions agree with TRBD1. CDR1 is MNHNS, CDR2 SASEGT, per germline. This CDR3 contains 14 residues. V shed 6 bases, J shed 3 bases, and the junction held 8 bases outside the gene matches. This chain's CDR3 is CASRTPGQIYEQYV. CDR3 nucleotide sequence: TGTGCCAGCAGAACACCGGGACAGATCTACGAGCAGTACGTC.

This clonotype was observed a handful of times. This chain links TRBV5-5 with TRBJ2-3, with D maybe TRBD1 (5 bases). CDR3 size: 14 residues. V was trimmed by 3 bases and J by 3 bases, leaving 11 bases between them. Germline values: CDR1 SGHKS, CDR2 YYEKEE (reference sequence). CDR3 region: CASSSGHKTDTQYF. The CDR3 region has the DNA TGTGCCAGCAGCTCCGGACATAAGACAGATACGCAGTATTTT.

This chain links TRBV5-6 with TRBJ2-1; D possibly corresponds to TRBD2 (6 bases). CDR3 length: 16 amino acids. V was clipped by 1 base and J by 4 bases, with 15 bases between them. CDR1 and CDR2 (germline): SGHDT, YYEEEE. CDR3 sequence reads: CASSLLAGRAYNEQFF. For the CDR3, the DNA is TGTGCCAGCAGCTTGTTGGCGGGACGCGCTTACAATGAGCAGTTCTTC.

The V and J genes are TRBV4-2 and TRBJ1-5, with D maybe TRBD1 (6 bases). With 4 bases removed from V and 1 base from J, the gap between germline ends came to 17 bases. This CDR3 has 17 amino acids. Germline CDR1 and CDR2: LGHNA and YNFKEQ. Here the CDR3 DNA reads TGTGCCAGCAGCCTTCACCCTCGGGGGGCAAGCAATCAGCCCCAGCATTTT. Its translation is CASSLHPRGASNQPQHF.

This clonotype was detected ten times or more. This chain uses TRBV5-6 with TRBJ2-3; no firm D call. V was cut by 4 bases and J by 0 bases, with 12 bases left in between. The CDR3 runs to 15 residues. Germline values: CDR1 SGHDT, CDR2 YYEEEE. CDR3: CASSLYSSSTDTQYF. The CDR3 nucleotides read TGTGCCAGCAGCCTCTATAGCTCTAGCACAGATACGCAGTATTTT.

This clonotype came up a few times. The DNA for the CDR3 is TGCAGCCCCCTCGGGAATGAGCAGTTCTTC. Residues: CSPLGNEQFF. The rearrangement joins TRBV20-1 to TRBJ2-1, with no clear D. The CDR3 has 10 residues. Germline CDR1 DFQATT, CDR2 SNEGSKA (reference sequence).

Ten or more counts support this clonotype. The chain recombines TRBV7-8 with TRBJ2-7, with 7 bases that match TRBD1. Germline values: CDR1 SGHVS, CDR2 FQNEAQ. The CDR3 totals 14 residues. Losses at the gene ends were 4 bases for V and 3 bases for J; bases not matched to a gene: 6. The CDR3 coding sequence is TGTGCCAGCAGCTCCCGGACAGGCGGCTACGAGCAGTACTTC. Protein: CASSSRTGGYEQYF. Full variable domain (outside the CDR3, taken from reference TRBV7-8 and TRBJ2-7): GAGVSQSPRYKVAKRGQDVALRCDPISGHVSLFWYQQALGQGPEFLTYFQNEAQLDKSGLPSDRFFAERPEGSVSTLKIQRTQQEDSAVYLCASSSRTGGYEQYFGPGTRLTVT.

This clonotype has a handful of counts. This chain joins TRBV5-1 and TRBJ2-5, with D uncertain. This CDR3 has 13 amino acids. The germline CDR1 and CDR2 sequences are SGHRS and YFSETQ. V was cut by 0 bases and J by 9 bases, with 12 bases left in between. CDR3 loop: CASSLGTSEAQYF. CDR3 in DNA: TGCGCCAGCAGCTTGGGGACCAGCGAGGCCCAGTACTTC.

The rearrangement uses TRBV18 and TRBJ2-5; D perhaps matches TRBD1 (5 bases). The CDR3 spans 14 residues. Trimming stripped 6 bases from V and 0 bases from J, with 11 bases between. Germline V lookup: CDR1 KGHSH, CDR2 LQKENI. The CDR3 loop is CASSLDRNQETQYF. DNA for the CDR3: TGTGCCAGCTCTCTCGACAGAAACCAAGAGACCCAGTACTTC.